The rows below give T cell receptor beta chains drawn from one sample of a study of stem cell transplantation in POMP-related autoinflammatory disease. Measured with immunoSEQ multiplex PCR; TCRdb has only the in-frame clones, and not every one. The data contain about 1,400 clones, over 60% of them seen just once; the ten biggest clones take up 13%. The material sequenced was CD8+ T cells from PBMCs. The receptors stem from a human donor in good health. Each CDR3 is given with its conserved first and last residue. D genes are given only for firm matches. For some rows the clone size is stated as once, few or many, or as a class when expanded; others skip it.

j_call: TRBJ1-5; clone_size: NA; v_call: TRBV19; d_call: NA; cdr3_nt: TGTGCCAGTAGTATCCCCGGGGCTGAATCCCAGCCCCAGCATTTT; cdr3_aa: CASSIPGAESQPQHF
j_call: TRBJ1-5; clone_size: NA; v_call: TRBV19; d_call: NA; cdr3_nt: TGTGCCAGTAGTGCAACAGGCGATAGCAATCAGCCCCAGCATTTT; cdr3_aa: CASSATGDSNQPQHF
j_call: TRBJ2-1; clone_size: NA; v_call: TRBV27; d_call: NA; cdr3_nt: TGTGCCAGCAGTTTGGGGTGGCCCTACAATGAGCAGTTCTTC; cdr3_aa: CASSLGWPYNEQFF
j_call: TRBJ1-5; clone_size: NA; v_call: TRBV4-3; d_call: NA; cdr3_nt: TGCGCCAGCAGCCACGGGAGGGGGATAGAGCCCCAGCATTTT; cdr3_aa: CASSHGRGIEPQHF
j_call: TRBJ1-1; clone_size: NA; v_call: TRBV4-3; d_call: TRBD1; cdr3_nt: TGCGCCAGCAGCCAAGACCCCCAGGGGGGCATGAACACTGAAGCTTTCTTT; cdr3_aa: CASSQDPQGGMNTEAFF
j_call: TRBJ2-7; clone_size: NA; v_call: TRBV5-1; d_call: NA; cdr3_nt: TGCGCCAGCACGGGGGGCCACGAGCAGTACTTC; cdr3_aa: CASTGGHEQYF
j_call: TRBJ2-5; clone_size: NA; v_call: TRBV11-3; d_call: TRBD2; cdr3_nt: TGTGCCAGCAGCTTAGGCGGGGGGGCCGGCGAGACCCAGTACTTC; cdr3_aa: CASSLGGGAGETQYF
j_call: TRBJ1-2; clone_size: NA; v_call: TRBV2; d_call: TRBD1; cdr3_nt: TGTGCCAGCAGTGAAAGGGGGCAAGGCTACACCTTC; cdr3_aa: CASSERGQGYTF
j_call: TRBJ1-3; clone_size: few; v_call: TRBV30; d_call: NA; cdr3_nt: TGTGCCTGGAGTGAAGGTAGCTCTGGAAACACCATATATTTT; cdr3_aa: CAWSEGSSGNTIYF
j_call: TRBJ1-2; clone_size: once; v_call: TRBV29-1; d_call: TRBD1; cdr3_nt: TGCAGCGTTGAGAGCTGGGAGGGACAGAGCTATGGCTACACCTTC; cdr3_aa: CSVESWEGQSYGYTF
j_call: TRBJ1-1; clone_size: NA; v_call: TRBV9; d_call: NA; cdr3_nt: TGTGCCAGCTCCCCAATGGGGGCGGGGCCCCACAGCACTGAAGCTTTCTTT; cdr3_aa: CASSPMGAGPHSTEAFF
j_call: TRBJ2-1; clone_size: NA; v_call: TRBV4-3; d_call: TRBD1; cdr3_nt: TGCGCCAGCAGCCAAGATAACAGGGGGCGCTTGGAGCAGTTCTTC; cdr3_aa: CASSQDNRGRLEQFF
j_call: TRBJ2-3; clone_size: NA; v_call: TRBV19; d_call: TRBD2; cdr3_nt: TGTGCCAGTAGTATCATAGCGGGGGGAGCAGATACGCAGTATTTT; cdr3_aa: CASSIIAGGADTQYF
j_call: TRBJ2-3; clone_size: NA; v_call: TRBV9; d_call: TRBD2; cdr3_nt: TGTGCCAGCAGCGCGGGACTAGCGGGGGGGCCTGGCACAGATACGCAGTATTTT; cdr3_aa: CASSAGLAGGPGTDTQYF
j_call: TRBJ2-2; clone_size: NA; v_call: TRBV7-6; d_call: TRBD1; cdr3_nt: TGTGCCAGCAGCTTAGCCCCGGGACAGGAAAACACCGGGGAGCTGTTTTTT; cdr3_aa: CASSLAPGQENTGELFF
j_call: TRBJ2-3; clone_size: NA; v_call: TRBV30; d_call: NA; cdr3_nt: TGTGCCTGGAGTGCGAAATTGGAAGGGGATACGCAGTATTTT; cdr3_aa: CAWSAKLEGDTQYF
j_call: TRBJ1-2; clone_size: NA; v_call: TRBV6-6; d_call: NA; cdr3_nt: TGTGCCAGCAGTTACAACGGGGGAGATGGCTACACCTTC; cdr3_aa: CASSYNGGDGYTF
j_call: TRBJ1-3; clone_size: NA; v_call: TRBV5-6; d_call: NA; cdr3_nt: TGTGCCAGCAGCTTGGGCAGGGCCCCGCTCTCTGGAAACACCATATATTTT; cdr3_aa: CASSLGRAPLSGNTIYF
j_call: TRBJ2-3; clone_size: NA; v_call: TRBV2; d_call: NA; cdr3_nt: TGTGCCAGCAGTGAAGCGCTAAGTAGAGATACGCAGTATTTT; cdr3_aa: CASSEALSRDTQYF
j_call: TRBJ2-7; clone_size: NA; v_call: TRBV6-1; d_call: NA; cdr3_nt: TGTGCCAGCGACAACCCCTACGAGCAGTACTTC; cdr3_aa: CASDNPYEQYF